The 5 T cell receptor beta chains listed next were all sequenced from one sample in a study of T cell responses to AZD1222 COVID-19 vaccine. The method was immunoSEQ multiplex PCR; TCRdb's version includes in-frame clones alone and lacks a portion of them. This sample yields some 110,000 clones, of which over 90% are seen a single time; 5% belongs to the top ten. The specimen comprised peripheral blood, sampled on day 0 of AZD1222 vaccination. Receptors originate from an adult in good health.

V is TRBV5-1 and J is TRBJ1-1, with D perhaps matching TRBD1 (6 bases). Germline assignment: CDR1 SGHRS and CDR2 YFSETQ. V gave up 1 base and J gave up 6 bases, with 10 bases separating them. CDR3 size: 13 residues. The CDR3 loop is CASSLRGDAEAFF. The DNA for the CDR3 is TGCGCCAGCAGCTTGAGGGGGGACGCTGAAGCTTTCTTT. Together with reference TRBV5-1 and TRBJ1-1, the CDR3 gives the full variable domain: KAGVTQTPRYLIKTRGQQVTLSCSPISGHRSVSWYQQTPGQGLQFLFEYFSETQRNKGNFPGRFSGRQFSNSRSEMNVSTLELGDSALYLCASSLRGDAEAFFGQGTRLTVV.

The J gene is TRBJ2-5, the V gene TRBV11-3; 12 bases map to TRBD2. The germline V gene has CDR1 SGHNT and CDR2 YENEEA. V shed 4 bases and J 1 base; nucleotides not matched to a gene: 7. The CDR3 contains 17 residues. The CDR3 nucleotides are TGTGCCAGCAGCTCCCGAAGGACTAGCGGGGTCCAAGAGACCCAGTACTTC. Amino acids: CASSSRRTSGVQETQYF.

This chain connects TRBV3-1 (or the pseudogene TRBV3-2) to TRBJ1-2; no clear D gene. V lost 4 bases, J lost 4 bases, and 22 bases lay in between. The length of the CDR3 is 17 residues. CDR1 and CDR2 (germline): LGHDT, YNNKEL (reference sequence). The CDR3 region is CASSPEGRASLTYGYTF. In DNA, the CDR3 is TGTGCCAGCAGCCCCGAAGGAAGGGCGTCATTGACCTATGGCTACACCTTC.

This chain links TRBV15 with TRBJ2-2, with D maybe TRBD1 (6 bases). There are 15 residues in the CDR3. V was clipped by 1 base and J by 5 bases, with 11 bases between them. From germline, CDR1 is LNHNV and CDR2 YYDKDF (reference sequence). CDR3 nucleotides: TGTGCCACCAGCAGAGGGACAGAAACTACCGGGGAGCTGTTTTTT. This gives the protein CATSRGTETTGELFF.

The chain combines TRBV27 with TRBJ1-2, with D possibly being TRBD1 (5 bases). Trimming took 6 bases from V and 4 from J, leaving 9 bases between them. The CDR3 loop spans 12 amino acids. Per the germline V gene, CDR1 is MNHEY and CDR2 is SMNVEV (reference sequence). The CDR3 nucleotides are TGTGCCAGCAGGGGGACTGCCTATGGCTACACCTTC. Its protein product is CASRGTAYGYTF.